These T cell receptor beta chains were read from a single sample in a study of blood T cells in healthy people across ages. TCRdb independently ran MiXCR on the 5' RACE reads; one entry per CDR3 protein. This sample has approximately 960,000 distinct CDR3 sequences, with about 28% found just once. The sample also formed part of further work on T cells of mothers and their children.

Input material: blood. Receptors originate from a woman in her forties in good health. The CDR3 runs from the conserved cysteine through the conserved F or W. Each record gives: CDR3 DNA, CDR3 protein, V gene, clone size, J gene, D gene. A D gene is named only where the DNA matches it firmly. Expanded clones get a size class; other rows say once, few or many, or leave the size out.

cdr3_nt: TGTGCCAGCAGCCAAGATGGGGGCGCTGGGGCCAACGTCCTGACTTTC
cdr3_aa: CASSQDGGAGANVLTF
v_call: TRBV4-2
clone_size: many
j_call: TRBJ2-6
d_call: -

cdr3_nt: TGTGCCACCAGTGAAGACGTACGGAACACGGCGGGACTTACATGGAATGAGCAGTTCTTC
cdr3_aa: CATSEDVRNTAGLTWNEQFF
v_call: TRBV24-1
clone_size: many
j_call: TRBJ2-1
d_call: -

cdr3_nt: TGTGCCAGCGCTCGGATAGGAGGTATAGATACGCAGTATTTT
cdr3_aa: CASARIGGIDTQYF
v_call: TRBV7-3
clone_size: -
j_call: TRBJ2-3
d_call: -

cdr3_nt: TGTGCCAGCAATGGCCTTTCAGGAGAGACCCAGTACTTC
cdr3_aa: CASNGLSGETQYF
v_call: TRBV11-2
clone_size: many
j_call: TRBJ2-5
d_call: -

cdr3_nt: TGCGCCGGCAGCCAGTTGTCCCACGGCAATTCACCCCTCCACTTT
cdr3_aa: CAGSQLSHGNSPLHF
v_call: TRBV4-1
clone_size: few
j_call: TRBJ1-6
d_call: -

cdr3_nt: TGTGCCAGCGCTCAGCGCGGTACATCCTCTGGGGCCAACGTCCTGACTTTC
cdr3_aa: CASAQRGTSSGANVLTF
v_call: TRBV7-2
clone_size: many
j_call: TRBJ2-6
d_call: -

cdr3_nt: TGTGCCAGCAGCTCCGTCGGGACAGGGGCGTCACCCCTCCACTTT
cdr3_aa: CASSSVGTGASPLHF
v_call: TRBV7-9
clone_size: few
j_call: TRBJ1-6
d_call: TRBD1

cdr3_nt: TGTGCCAGCAATAATGCTCAGGGGGCGGCTGGGGCCAACGTCCTGACTTTC
cdr3_aa: CASNNAQGAAGANVLTF
v_call: TRBV2
clone_size: many
j_call: TRBJ2-6
d_call: TRBD1

cdr3_nt: TGCGCCAGCAGCTTGGTCTCGCGGGGGGGCACAGATACGCAGTATTTT
cdr3_aa: CASSLVSRGGTDTQYF
v_call: TRBV5-1
clone_size: -
j_call: TRBJ2-3
d_call: TRBD2

cdr3_nt: TGCAGTGGTCAACAGGATACGCAGTATTTT
cdr3_aa: CSGQQDTQYF
v_call: TRBV20-1
clone_size: -
j_call: TRBJ2-3
d_call: -

cdr3_nt: TGTGCCAGCGGTGCGGACAGGTACGAGCAGTACTTC
cdr3_aa: CASGADRYEQYF
v_call: TRBV28
clone_size: -
j_call: TRBJ2-7
d_call: TRBD1

cdr3_nt: TGTGCCAGCACCCAAGGTGCGGGGGGATACTACAATGAGCAGTTCTTC
cdr3_aa: CASTQGAGGYYNEQFF
v_call: TRBV2
clone_size: -
j_call: TRBJ2-1
d_call: TRBD2

cdr3_nt: TGTGCCATCAGTGGGGGGGACAGGAGCAATCAGCCCCAGCATTTT
cdr3_aa: CAISGGDRSNQPQHF
v_call: TRBV10-3
clone_size: few
j_call: TRBJ1-5
d_call: TRBD1

cdr3_nt: TGTGCCAGCAGCTTAGCGTGGCGGGGCCGGGATACGCAGTATTTT
cdr3_aa: CASSLAWRGRDTQYF
v_call: TRBV7-9
clone_size: -
j_call: TRBJ2-3
d_call: -

cdr3_nt: TGTGCCAGCAGTGTCCCGGGACAGCAAGACCAAGAGACCCAGTACTTC
cdr3_aa: CASSVPGQQDQETQYF
v_call: TRBV28
clone_size: few
j_call: TRBJ2-5
d_call: TRBD1

cdr3_nt: TGTGCCAGCAGCGTAGCGAGGGACAGGCCGACCTACGAGCAGTTCTTC
cdr3_aa: CASSVARDRPTYEQFF
v_call: TRBV9
clone_size: -
j_call: TRBJ2-1
d_call: TRBD1

cdr3_nt: TGTGCCAGCAGCTTAGAACAGAGCTCCTACAATGAGCAGTTCTTC
cdr3_aa: CASSLEQSSYNEQFF
v_call: TRBV7-2
clone_size: few
j_call: TRBJ2-1
d_call: -

cdr3_nt: TGCAGTGCTATCATCCCGGGACTGCCAGACATTCAGTACTTC
cdr3_aa: CSAIIPGLPDIQYF
v_call: TRBV20-1
clone_size: many
j_call: TRBJ2-4
d_call: -